The present entry profiles one TCR beta chain with its context. Its matching antigen is unknown. Germline V gene lookup returns CDR1 LGHNT and CDR2 FRNRAP. The junction had 3 bases not matched to a gene; V was cut back by 3 bases and J by 0 bases. The CDR3 sequence is 15 residues long. For TCR, cDNA came from 5'RACE template switching, which added a universal primer site and UMIs. TCRdb used MiXCR to reprocess the 5' RACE reads, holding one entry per CDR3 protein. This sample has around 590,000 distinct CDR3 sequences, with more than 9% found just once. This sample is part of a study of T cells after yellow fever vaccination. Across the whole study: Each low-cell-number fraction was prepared by means of SMART-Seq v4 Ultra Low Input.

Study-level findings and limits: Any FACS-sorted repertoire could hold abundant clonotypes that contaminate it from the bulk population. Most primary-vaccination clones recurred post-booster (roughly 96% CD4, around 86% CD8).

This TCR was sampled from a man aged 25 to 45 who received the YFV17D yellow fever vaccine. The sequences come from PBMCs, collected on the day of the yellow fever booster vaccination. V gene TRBV12-5 combines with J gene TRBJ2-3; 7 bases are a match to TRBD1. DNA for the CDR3: TGTGCTAGTGGTTTAGAGGGACAGAGCACAGATACGCAGTATTTT. This encodes CASGLEGQSTDTQYF.